This T cell receptor (beta chain) was sequenced for a study of T cells in Graves' hyperthyroidism and ophthalmopathy. Study-wide context: At the time of initial diagnosis and before any treatment, peripheral blood was collected.

The length of the CDR3 is 14 residues. Germline CDR1 SEHNR, CDR2 FQNEAQ (reference sequence). Trimming took 3 bases from V and 4 from J, leaving 13 bases between them. Comment on this clonotype: Its antigen is as yet unknown.

Every diagnosis used clinical symptoms, serum thyroxine and TRAb, thyroid ultrasound and orbital computed tomography. Findings and limits, study-wide: Ophthalmopathy stood apart from stable hyperthyroidism in a 13 V-J model. Onset of ophthalmopathy came a median roughly 6.4 months after the model predicted it.

RNA transcripts yielded amplified TCR beta CDR3 regions. A first-round RT-PCR of the TCR CDR3 used the HTBI primer set. One entry per CDR3 protein, called by TCRdb with MiXCR from the multiplex PCR reads. The sample yields about 560,000 distinct CDR3 sequences, approximately 15% seen once. This chain joins TRBV7-9 and TRBJ2-7; TRBD2 might be the D (6 bases). Sequencing input: blood. The receptor was derived from a woman under 30 with Graves' hyperthyroidism. CDR3 DNA sequence: TGTGCCAGCAGCTTGTGGACTACCTCATACGAGCAGTACTTC. Its translation is CASSLWTTSYEQYF.